The rows below give T cell receptor beta chains drawn from one sample of a study of blood T cell repertoires in COVID-19. The data were produced by immunoSEQ multiplex PCR, yet TCRdb's version contains in-frame clones alone and is incomplete. This sample carries roughly 260,000 clones, 86% of them seen once, and the ten largest clones take approximately 9.4%. The specimen sequenced was peripheral blood. The receptor set was obtained from a man between 35 and 55 years old who had recovered from COVID-19. Both conserved end residues are part of each CDR3. The D gene is left open where the match is weak. Rows may omit the clone size; those that give it use once, few, many or a size class.

14 | - | TRBJ1-5 | TRBV2 | TRBD1 | TGTGCCAGCAGCCCGGACAGGGGTAATCAGCCCCAGCATTTT | CASSPDRGNQPQHF
18 | - | TRBJ2-3 | TRBV20-1 | TRBD2 | TGCAGTGCTACTGATCTGCGGACTAGCGGGGCCAGCACAGATACGCAGTATTTT | CSATDLRTSGASTDTQYF
14 | - | TRBJ1-4 | TRBV5-6 | - | TGTGCCAGCAGCTTGACAGGGAGGGATGAAAAACTGTTTTTT | CASSLTGRDEKLFF
13 | few | TRBJ2-7 | TRBV28 | - | TGTGCCAGCAGTTCCCTACCTCGCTACGAGCAGTACTTC | CASSSLPRYEQYF
14 | - | TRBJ2-7 | TRBV5-1 | - | TGCGCCAGCAGCTTGCGGGGACACTCCTACGAGCAGTACTTC | CASSLRGHSYEQYF
15 | - | TRBJ2-3 | TRBV5-8 | TRBD1 | TGTGCCAGCAAGTCCGGACAGGGTTTGGCAGATACGCAGTATTTT | CASKSGQGLADTQYF
15 | - | TRBJ2-7 | TRBV29-1 | TRBD1 | TGCAGCGTGCAACTAGGGGGCGGTTCATCCTACGAGCAGTACTTC | CSVQLGGGSSYEQYF
15 | - | TRBJ2-5 | TRBV19 | - | TGTGCCAGTAGCAATTTCGGCAGGGTGGATGAGACCCAGTACTTC | CASSNFGRVDETQYF
16 | - | TRBJ2-1 | TRBV5-4 | TRBD2 | TGTGCCAGCAGCTCGACGGCTAGCGGGGTCTACAATGAGCAGTTCTTC | CASSSTASGVYNEQFF
14 | - | TRBJ2-7 | TRBV10-3 | TRBD1 | TGTGCCACCAGGGAGGAACAGGGGGCCTACGAGCAGTACTTC | CATREEQGAYEQYF
17 | - | TRBJ2-5 | TRBV18 | TRBD2 | TGTGCCAGCTCAGGCTGGACTAGCGGGAGCCCACAAGAGACCCAGTACTTC | CASSGWTSGSPQETQYF
14 | - | TRBJ2-3 | TRBV5-1 | - | TGCGCCAGCAGCTTGACAGATCCGACAGATACGCAGTATTTT | CASSLTDPTDTQYF
11 | once | TRBJ2-3 | TRBV5-1 | - | TGCGCCAGCAGCTCGGGGGATACGCAGTATTTT | CASSSGDTQYF
14 | - | TRBJ1-1 | TRBV6-5 | - | TGTGCCAGCAGCAAAGCGGTAAAGAACACTGAAGCTTTCTTT | CASSKAVKNTEAFF
18 | - | TRBJ2-5 | TRBV25-1 | TRBD2 | TGTGCCAGCAGGGCCACCCTGGGACTAGCGGGTGGGGGCGAGACCCAGTACTTC | CASRATLGLAGGGETQYF
13 | - | TRBJ1-6 | TRBV12-3/TRBV12-4 | - | TGTGCCAGCAGCACCCATGCGGATTCACCCCTCCACTTT | CASSTHADSPLHF
14 | once | TRBJ2-5 | TRBV7-2 | TRBD1 | TGTGCCAGCAGCCCAGACAGGGTTAAAGAGACCCAGTACTTC | CASSPDRVKETQYF
15 | - | TRBJ2-2 | TRBV5-4 | - | TGTGCCAGCAGCCCTACTACCATGAACACCGGGGAGCTGTTTTTT | CASSPTTMNTGELFF
13 | - | TRBJ1-3 | TRBV13 | - | TGTGCCAGCAGCTCAACTCCTGGAAACACCATATATTTT | CASSSTPGNTIYF
13 | few | TRBJ1-1 | TRBV6-6 | TRBD1 | TGTGCCAGCAGTTACCAGGGGGGCACTGAAGCTTTCTTT | CASSYQGGTEAFF
16 | - | TRBJ1-1 | TRBV7-9 | - | TGTGCCAGCAGCTTAGCGCGGGACCTGAGGAACACTGAAGCTTTCTTT | CASSLARDLRNTEAFF
16 | - | TRBJ2-7 | TRBV12-1 | - | TGTGCCAGCATCCTCCGCCCGGGACAGTCGTCCTACGAGCAGTACTTC | CASILRPGQSSYEQYF
15 | - | TRBJ2-1 | TRBV5-5 | - | TGTGCCAGCAGCTTACTCGGTAGCTCCTACAATGAGCAGTTCTTC | CASSLLGSSYNEQFF
13 | - | TRBJ1-1 | TRBV5-6 | - | TGTGCCAGCAGCTTGATTGGTGGAGGGGACGCTTTCTTT | CASSLIGGGDAFF
13 | - | TRBJ2-1 | TRBV12-3/TRBV12-4 | - | TGTGCCAGCAGTTGGGCGGACTTCAATGAGCAGTTCTTC | CASSWADFNEQFF
13 | - | TRBJ2-1 | TRBV30 | TRBD2 | TGTGCCTGGAGGGGCGGGAGGGGAAATGAGCAGTTCTTC | CAWRGGRGNEQFF
13 | - | TRBJ2-3 | TRBV7-2 | TRBD2 | TGTGCCAGCGGTAGCGGGAGGGCGATAGGGCAGTATTTT | CASGSGRAIGQYF
15 | - | TRBJ2-7 | TRBV6-6 | TRBD1 | TGTGCCAGCAGTTATCCGACAGGGGTTACCTACGAGCAGTACTTC | CASSYPTGVTYEQYF
15 | - | TRBJ1-1 | TRBV6-2/TRBV6-3 | - | TGTGCCAGCAGTTCGACAGTAACCATGAACACTGAAGCTTTCTTT | CASSSTVTMNTEAFF
14 | - | TRBJ2-7 | TRBV5-1 | TRBD1 | TGCGCCAGCAGCTCACAGGGGGCAGGTTACGAGCAGTACTTC | CASSSQGAGYEQYF
15 | - | TRBJ1-6 | TRBV6-5 | TRBD1 | TGTGCCAGCACTCCAGGCCCGGACAGGGGTTCACCCCTCCACTTT | CASTPGPDRGSPLHF
15 | - | TRBJ1-1 | TRBV5-1 | TRBD1 | TGCGCCAGCAGCCTAGGGACAGGAGAGAGACCTGAAGCTTTCTTT | CASSLGTGERPEAFF
14 | - | TRBJ2-7 | TRBV5-5 | - | TGTGCCAGCAGCCCACGAACTGGGAGGTACGAGCAGTACTTC | CASSPRTGRYEQYF
19 | once | TRBJ2-2 | TRBV5-1 | TRBD2 | TGCGCCAGCAGCACGACCGGACTAGCGGGGGGGAAGAACACCGGGGAGCTGTTTTTT | CASSTTGLAGGKNTGELFF
14 | - | TRBJ2-7 | TRBV5-6 | - | TGTGCCAGCAGCCGGGGACATAGTTCCTACGAGCAGTACTTC | CASSRGHSSYEQYF
16 | - | TRBJ2-2 | TRBV3-1/TRBV3-2 | TRBD1 | TGTGCCAGCAGCCAATATGGGACAGAGAACACCGGGGAGCTGTTTTTT | CASSQYGTENTGELFF
15 | few | TRBJ2-7 | TRBV2 | TRBD2 | TGTGCCAGCAACGGACCGGGACTAGCGGGATACGAGCAGTACTTC | CASNGPGLAGYEQYF
15 | once | TRBJ2-7 | TRBV9 | - | TGTGCCAGCAGTTCTTTCTCGGACTCCCGAGCCGAGCAGTACTTC | CASSSFSDSRAEQYF
16 | - | TRBJ2-7 | TRBV7-2 | - | TGTGCCAGCAGCCCCGGTCCGGGACTCAGAGCCTACGAGCAGTACTTC | CASSPGPGLRAYEQYF
12 | - | TRBJ1-1 | TRBV9 | TRBD1 | TGTGCCAGCAGCCGACAGGGAACGGAGGCTTTCTTT | CASSRQGTEAFF